This TCR beta chain was sequenced for a study of neurological immune-mediated disorders. Study overall: Relapsing-remitting forms accounted for about 90% of the roughly 35 multiple sclerosis patients and secondary progressive forms for 3.

The study built unsorted libraries from 2 million PBMCs kept at -80 C. The cDNA was generated by 5'RACE with 10-nucleotide random UMIs. From 15-18 subjects, every sequencing run obtained over 190 million TCR-beta sequences. TCRdb re-analysed the 5' RACE reads in MiXCR, keeping a single row per CDR3 protein. Counted here are about 33,000 distinct CDR3 sequences, 1.5% occurring once; the ten biggest clones make up about 9.3%. This clonotype has ten or more counts. Per the germline V gene, CDR1 is LGHNA and CDR2 is YSLEER. The CDR3 is 14 amino acids. V was cut by 3 bases and J by 15 bases, with 21 bases left in between.

The sequencing input was PBMCs. This TCR derives from a woman aged 25 to 39 with multiple sclerosis. The V gene is TRBV4-3, the J gene TRBJ1-5; a possible D gene is TRBD1 (6 bases). The CDR3 spells CASSHSLRGDARHF. The CDR3 nucleotides are TGCGCCAGCAGCCATTCCCTGAGGGGGGACGCTCGGCATTTT.